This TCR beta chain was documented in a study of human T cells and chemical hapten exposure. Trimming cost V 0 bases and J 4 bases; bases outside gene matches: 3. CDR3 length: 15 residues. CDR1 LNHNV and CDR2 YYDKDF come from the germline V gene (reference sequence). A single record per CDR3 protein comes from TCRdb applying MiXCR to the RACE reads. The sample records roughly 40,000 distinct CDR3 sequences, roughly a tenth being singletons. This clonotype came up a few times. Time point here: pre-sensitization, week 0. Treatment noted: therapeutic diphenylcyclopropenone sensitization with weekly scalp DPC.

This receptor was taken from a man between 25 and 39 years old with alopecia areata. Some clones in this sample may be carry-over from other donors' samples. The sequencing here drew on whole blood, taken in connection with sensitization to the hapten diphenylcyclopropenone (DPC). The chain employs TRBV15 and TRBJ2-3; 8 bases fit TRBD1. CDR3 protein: CATSRDKTGADTQYF. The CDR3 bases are TGTGCCACCAGCAGAGATAAGACAGGGGCAGATACGCAGTATTTT.